The T cell receptor beta chain under discussion was sequenced for a study of response to subunit inactivated influenza vaccine (dated by TCRdb to 2017 to 2018). About the investigation overall: To follow how T cells responded to a trivalent subunit inactivated influenza vaccine, the researchers relied on deep quantitative profiling of the T cell receptor repertoire. Broader findings and caveats from the paper: It was suggested by the authors that each seasonal influenza vaccination may recruit only a limited number of new T cells.

As to this clonotype: Its target antigen remains unknown. This may be a read error: a much more frequent sequence differs by one nucleotide.

The germline V gene (reference sequence) sets CDR1 to SEHNR and CDR2 to FQNEAQ. A distance of 9 bases separates the germline ends of V and J, which lose 1 base and 6 bases respectively. The CDR3 has 13 amino acids, counting the end cysteine and phenylalanine. The DNA shown is the 39-base CDR3, in frame from base 1. Receptor libraries were prepared by RT-PCR. The data were produced on an Illumina HiSeq 2500. Using fastp at Q25 and MiXCR, TCRdb reprocessed the public reads and kept productive beta chains. When rows share a CDR3 protein, they turn into one entry using the most common DNA and genes. This sample holds hundreds of thousands of distinct CDR3 sequences; about 14% were observed only once. Of the sample, approximately 6.5% falls within the top ten clones.

In this chain, TRBV7-9 is recombined with TRBJ1-2; the D gene remains uncertain. Here the sequenced sample was PBMCs from blood, taken 14 to 15 days before vaccination. This TCR was recovered from a man aged 50 to 59 who received an inactivated influenza vaccine. Donor details come from another sample of the same person, matched by shared clones. The nucleotide sequence is TGTGCCAGCAGCTTAGAAGGAGGGAATGGCTACACCTTC. It translates to CASSLEGGNGYTF.